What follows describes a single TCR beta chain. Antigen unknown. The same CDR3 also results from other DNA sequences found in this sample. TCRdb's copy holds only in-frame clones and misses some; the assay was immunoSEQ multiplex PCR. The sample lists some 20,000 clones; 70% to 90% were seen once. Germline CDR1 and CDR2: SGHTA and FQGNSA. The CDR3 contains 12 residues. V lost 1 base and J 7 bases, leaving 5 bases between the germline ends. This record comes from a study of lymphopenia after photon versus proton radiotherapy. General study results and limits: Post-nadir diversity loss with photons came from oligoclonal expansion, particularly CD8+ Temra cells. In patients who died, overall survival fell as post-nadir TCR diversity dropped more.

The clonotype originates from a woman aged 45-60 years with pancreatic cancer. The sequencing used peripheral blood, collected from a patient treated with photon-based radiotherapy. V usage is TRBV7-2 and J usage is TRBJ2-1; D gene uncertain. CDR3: CASSLGDNEQFF. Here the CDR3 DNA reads TGTGCCAGCAGCTTAGGAGATAATGAGCAGTTCTTC.